Listed below are T cell receptor beta chains from one sample, sequenced in a study of T cell repertoires in ileal Crohn's disease. Sequencing was performed with immunoSEQ multiplex PCR; in TCRdb, only in-frame clones are kept and a portion is missing. The sample contains tens of thousands of clones, approximately 88% of which appear only once. Sequenced material: ileal tissue. Every receptor here comes from an adult with Crohn's disease. Both conserved end residues are part of each CDR3. The order of the fields is J gene, clone size, D gene, V gene, CDR3 protein, CDR3 DNA. A D gene is named only where the DNA matches it firmly. Clone size appears in some rows only: once, few, many, or a class for an expanded clone.

J: TRBJ1-4
size: NA
D: NA
V: TRBV5-4
CDR3: CASSLRVTATNEKLFF
DNA: TGTGCCAGCAGCTTGCGGGTGACTGCAACTAATGAAAAACTGTTTTTT

J: TRBJ1-6
size: NA
D: TRBD1
V: TRBV19
CDR3: CASSTTGTGGSPLHF
DNA: TGTGCCAGTAGTACCACCGGGACAGGGGGCTCACCCCTCCACTTT

J: TRBJ1-3
size: NA
D: NA
V: TRBV11-2
CDR3: CASSFGAEAGNTIYF
DNA: TGTGCCAGCAGCTTTGGAGCAGAGGCTGGAAACACCATATATTTT

J: TRBJ1-2
size: NA
D: TRBD1
V: TRBV27
CDR3: CASSLSFSGQEDGYTF
DNA: TGTGCCAGCAGTTTATCGTTCTCAGGACAGGAAGATGGCTACACCTTC

J: TRBJ2-7
size: NA
D: NA
V: TRBV5-4
CDR3: CASSLGRGPGYEQYF
DNA: TGTGCCAGCAGCTTGGGAAGGGGCCCGGGTTACGAGCAGTACTTC

J: TRBJ1-1
size: few
D: NA
V: TRBV2
CDR3: CASSVLTNTEAFF
DNA: TGTGCCAGCAGTGTGTTAACAAACACTGAAGCTTTCTTT

J: TRBJ1-5
size: NA
D: TRBD1
V: TRBV30
CDR3: CAWSEQGLDQPQHF
DNA: TGTGCCTGGAGCGAACAGGGGTTGGATCAGCCCCAGCATTTT

J: TRBJ1-1
size: few
D: NA
V: TRBV19
CDR3: CASSIRAGRQAFF
DNA: TGTGCCAGTAGTATCAGGGCAGGGCGTCAGGCTTTCTTT

J: TRBJ2-2
size: NA
D: NA
V: TRBV25-1
CDR3: CASSSSQGWTGELFF
DNA: TGTGCCAGCAGTTCTTCCCAGGGGTGGACCGGGGAGCTGTTTTTT

J: TRBJ2-1
size: NA
D: TRBD2
V: TRBV11-3
CDR3: CASEGLAGEDRHNEQFF
DNA: TGTGCCAGCGAGGGACTAGCGGGAGAGGACAGACACAATGAGCAGTTCTTC

J: TRBJ2-7
size: NA
D: TRBD2
V: TRBV5-6
CDR3: CASSFKRELYEQYF
DNA: TGTGCCAGCAGCTTTAAGCGGGAGTTGTACGAGCAGTACTTC

J: TRBJ2-3
size: NA
D: TRBD2
V: TRBV11-2
CDR3: CASLATAGISTDTQYF
DNA: TGTGCCAGCCTGGCGACAGCGGGGATAAGCACAGATACGCAGTATTTT

J: TRBJ2-1
size: NA
D: TRBD2
V: TRBV7-2
CDR3: CASSGTSAYEQFF
DNA: TGTGCCAGCTCCGGGACTAGCGCCTATGAGCAGTTCTTC

J: TRBJ2-5
size: NA
D: TRBD2
V: TRBV18
CDR3: CASSPLPSGPERKTQYF
DNA: TGTGCCAGCTCACCACTTCCTAGCGGGCCAGAGAGAAAGACCCAGTACTTC

J: TRBJ1-2
size: NA
D: NA
V: TRBV29-1
CDR3: CSGRGRDYGYTF
DNA: TGCAGCGGCAGGGGAAGGGACTATGGCTACACCTTC

J: TRBJ1-2
size: NA
D: NA
V: TRBV5-1
CDR3: CASSLEDENGYTF
DNA: TGCGCCAGCAGCTTGGAAGATGAGAATGGCTACACCTTC

J: TRBJ1-1
size: NA
D: NA
V: TRBV14
CDR3: CASSRSLTPSTEAFF
DNA: TGTGCCAGCAGCAGAAGCTTAACCCCCTCCACTGAAGCTTTCTTT

J: TRBJ2-5
size: NA
D: TRBD1
V: TRBV19
CDR3: CASSKQGPQETQYF
DNA: TGTGCCAGTAGTAAACAGGGGCCCCAAGAGACCCAGTACTTC

J: TRBJ1-4
size: NA
D: TRBD1
V: TRBV6-5
CDR3: CASSYSKGAPEKLFF
DNA: TGTGCCAGCAGTTACTCGAAGGGGGCCCCTGAAAAACTGTTTTTT

J: TRBJ2-1
size: NA
D: NA
V: TRBV2
CDR3: CASSAQGRHNEQFF
DNA: TGTGCCAGCAGTGCACAGGGGAGGCACAATGAGCAGTTCTTC

J: TRBJ1-5
size: NA
D: NA
V: TRBV19
CDR3: CASSMGRNQPQHF
DNA: TGTGCCAGTAGTATGGGGAGAAATCAGCCCCAGCATTTT

J: TRBJ1-1
size: NA
D: NA
V: TRBV29-1
CDR3: CSVQGIGWDTEAFF
DNA: TGCAGCGTTCAGGGAATTGGTTGGGACACTGAAGCTTTCTTT

J: TRBJ2-7
size: few
D: TRBD2
V: TRBV19
CDR3: CASSHSGRASYYEQYF
DNA: TGTGCCAGCTCCCATAGCGGGAGGGCCTCCTACTACGAGCAGTACTTC

J: TRBJ2-1
size: NA
D: TRBD2
V: TRBV15
CDR3: CATSRDLAGGLDNEQFF
DNA: TGTGCCACCAGCAGGGACCTAGCGGGGGGGCTTGACAATGAGCAGTTCTTC

J: TRBJ2-1
size: NA
D: NA
V: TRBV21-1
CDR3: CASSFLGMEFF
DNA: TGTGCCAGCAGCTTTCTAGGTATGGAGTTCTTC

J: TRBJ2-5
size: NA
D: NA
V: TRBV5-6
CDR3: CASSLTGSETQYF
DNA: TGTGCCAGCAGCTTGACAGGGTCAGAGACCCAGTACTTC

J: TRBJ2-5
size: NA
D: TRBD1
V: TRBV5-4
CDR3: CASSSADRTGGQETQYF
DNA: TGTGCCAGCAGCTCGGCCGATAGGACAGGGGGACAAGAGACCCAGTACTTC

J: TRBJ2-7
size: few
D: NA
V: TRBV7-9
CDR3: CASSPSGVNYEQYF
DNA: TGTGCCAGCAGCCCTAGTGGAGTCAATTACGAGCAGTACTTC

J: TRBJ1-2
size: NA
D: NA
V: TRBV6-5
CDR3: CASSPTPIYGYTF
DNA: TGTGCCAGCAGTCCCACACCAATTTATGGCTACACCTTC

J: TRBJ1-2
size: NA
D: TRBD1
V: TRBV27
CDR3: CASSLGQGASGYTF
DNA: TGTGCCAGCAGTTTAGGCCAGGGGGCGAGTGGCTACACCTTC

J: TRBJ2-3
size: NA
D: TRBD2
V: TRBV7-3
CDR3: CASSPRGGSLDTQYF
DNA: TGTGCCAGCAGCCCACGGGGCGGGAGTCTAGATACGCAGTATTTT

J: TRBJ1-1
size: NA
D: NA
V: TRBV5-1
CDR3: CASSLIRGTEAFF
DNA: TGCGCCAGCAGCTTGATACGGGGCACTGAAGCTTTCTTT

J: TRBJ1-6
size: NA
D: TRBD1
V: TRBV7-8
CDR3: CASSLMSGGSPLHF
DNA: TGTGCCAGCAGCTTAATGTCAGGGGGTTCACCCCTCCACTTT

J: TRBJ2-5
size: NA
D: TRBD2
V: TRBV29-1
CDR3: CSVAAGGGTQYF
DNA: TGCAGCGTTGCCGCCGGGGGGGGGACCCAGTACTTC

J: TRBJ2-1
size: NA
D: NA
V: TRBV4-1
CDR3: CASSTYLGDDNEQFF
DNA: TGCGCCAGCAGCACCTACCTAGGAGATGATAATGAGCAGTTCTTC

J: TRBJ1-1
size: once
D: NA
V: TRBV29-1
CDR3: CSGFLEMNTEAFF
DNA: TGCAGCGGATTCTTGGAGATGAACACTGAAGCTTTCTTT

J: TRBJ2-5
size: once
D: TRBD1
V: TRBV5-1
CDR3: CASSSGTGGLGTQYF
DNA: TGCGCCAGCAGCTCCGGGACAGGGGGTCTGGGGACCCAGTACTTC

J: TRBJ1-5
size: NA
D: NA
V: TRBV19
CDR3: CASSIFADRSQPQHF
DNA: TGTGCCAGTAGTATTTTTGCAGACAGGTCCCAGCCCCAGCATTTT

J: TRBJ1-2
size: NA
D: NA
V: TRBV9
CDR3: CASSVNGQSHYGYTF
DNA: TGTGCCAGCAGCGTCAATGGACAGAGCCACTATGGCTACACCTTC

J: TRBJ2-2
size: NA
D: TRBD1
V: TRBV5-3
CDR3: CARSLSGQGADGELFF
DNA: TGTGCCAGAAGCTTATCAGGACAGGGGGCTGACGGGGAGCTGTTTTTT

J: TRBJ2-2
size: NA
D: TRBD2
V: TRBV4-2
CDR3: CASSPRRGEGVLFF
DNA: TGTGCCAGCAGCCCCCGACGCGGGGAGGGTGTGCTGTTTTTT

J: TRBJ2-2
size: medium-sized
D: NA
V: TRBV5-1
CDR3: CASSLGATNTGELFF
DNA: TGCGCCAGCAGCTTAGGGGCCACGAACACCGGGGAGCTGTTTTTT

J: TRBJ2-1
size: NA
D: TRBD1
V: TRBV5-4
CDR3: CASSLAQGANNEQFF
DNA: TGTGCCAGCAGCTTGGCCCAGGGGGCAAATAATGAGCAGTTCTTC

J: TRBJ2-5
size: once
D: TRBD1
V: TRBV28
CDR3: CASKPGQGKKETQYF
DNA: TGTGCCAGCAAACCGGGACAGGGAAAAAAAGAGACCCAGTACTTC

J: TRBJ1-5
size: NA
D: NA
V: TRBV5-1
CDR3: CASSANSNQPQHF
DNA: TGCGCCAGCAGCGCTAATAGCAATCAGCCCCAGCATTTT